What follows describes a single T cell receptor beta chain. Its matching antigen is unknown. These data originate in a study of beta chain features in type 1 diabetes. Reverse transcribing all isolated RNA meant expressed TCRB transcripts were sequenced. The protocol was immunoSEQ multiplex PCR, while the TCRdb copy is restricted to in-frame clones and leaves out a portion. The table has hundreds of thousands of clones, roughly an eighth seen once. This CDR3 region has 16 residues. Trimming at V came to 5 bases and at J to 7 bases, leaving 10 bases not matched to a gene. Germline V gene sequence: CDR1 SEHNR, CDR2 FQNEAQ (reference sequence). Regarding the study as a whole: Insertions at VDJ junctions were less frequent in type 1 diabetes patients. These patients also deleted more nucleotides at the same junctions. There was a moderate but significant shortening of TCRB CDR3s in all four CD4+ subsets of Type 1 diabetes patients. Here, the possible influence of HLA type (on TCRB rearrangement) remained unresolved.

This chain connects TRBV7-9 to TRBJ2-1; TRBD2 agrees at 11 bases. The sample consisted of naive CD4+ T cells from blood. This clonotype was obtained from a man younger than 35 in good health. In DNA, the CDR3 is TGTGCCAGCAGCCATTTTGGACTAGCGGGTCAAAATGAGCAGTTCTTC. This sequence encodes CASSHFGLAGQNEQFF.